This T cell receptor beta chain was found in a study of T-cell reconstitution after alpha-beta-depleted transplantation in children. Deletions cut 6 bases from V and 13 bases from J, with 15 bases between. Germline V gene sequence: CDR1 SEHNR, CDR2 FQNEAQ (reference sequence). This CDR3 spans 12 amino acids. Researchers prepared the TCRbeta library using unique molecular identifiers, the study reports. TCRdb reprocessed the PCR reads via MiXCR and lists one record per CDR3 protein. Counted here are some 550,000 distinct CDR3 sequences, around 18% occurring once; the ten biggest clones make up roughly 3.3%.

The sample here was PBMCs from the stem cell graft donor, taken from the stem cell graft. The clonotype originates from a human donor who donated a stem cell graft to a child with acute lymphoblastic leukemia. The chain links TRBV7-9 to TRBJ1-4; D perhaps matches TRBD1 (6 bases). The CDR3, as DNA: TGTGCCAGCAGTCTATCAGGAGGGGGACTGTTTTTT. It is translated as CASSLSGGGLFF.